What follows are 20 T cell receptor beta chains derived from one specimen sequenced in a study of shared clonotypes between healthy human individuals. Profiling relied on immunoSEQ multiplex PCR, and the TCRdb table lists in-frame clones only, not all of them. The table records 950,000 to 1,100,000 clones, roughly 74% of them present only once. Sequencing input: memory CD4+ T cells from PBMCs. The subset is: CD45RA-negative fraction. These receptors originate from a young man in good health. Some clones in this sample may be carry-over from other donors' samples.

This clone is a singleton in its sample. This chain links TRBV6-1 with TRBJ2-7; TRBD1 matches at 9 bases. The CDR3 loop spans 15 amino acids. Germline V lookup: CDR1 MNHNS, CDR2 SASEGT. J was trimmed by 2 bases and V by 7 bases; bases with no gene match: 9. The CDR3 is CASIPIGQGTYEQYF. In DNA form, the CDR3 reads TGTGCCAGCATCCCGATTGGACAGGGGACCTACGAGCAGTACTTC.

The chain joins TRBV7-8 to TRBJ1-2; D perhaps matches TRBD1 (5 bases). This CDR3 spans 15 amino acids. The germline CDR1 and CDR2 sequences are SGHVS and FQNEAQ. Trimming shortened V by 0 bases and J by 4 bases, and 12 bases separated the two germline ends. The chain's CDR3 is CASSLASGRGYGYTF. DNA of the CDR3: TGTGCCAGCAGCTTAGCGTCAGGGAGAGGCTATGGCTACACCTTC.

For this clone: Germline is not matched at one junction end, which may reflect a read error. V is TRBV28 and J is TRBJ1-1, with D possibly matching TRBD1 (5 bases). This CDR3 is built from 12 residues. Germline CDR1 reads MDHEN; CDR2 reads SYDVKM. CDR3 sequence (DNA): TGTGCCAGCAGCCCCCTGGGGCTAACAGCCTCTTTT. Amino acids: CASSPLGLTASF.

Comment on this clone: A much larger clone lies a single base off, so this may be a read error. This sequence joins TRBV6-1 and TRBJ2-5, with a possible D match to TRBD1 (6 bases). The CDR3 covers 13 residues. V shed 6 bases and J shed 5 bases, with 13 bases lying between them. Germline V gene sequence: CDR1 MNHNS, CDR2 SASEGT. The CDR3 sequence is CASRCRGGETQYF. The CDR3 nucleotides are TGTGCCAGCAGATGCAGGGGTGGGGAGACCCAGTACTTC.

The J gene is TRBJ1-3, the V gene TRBV9; D uncertain. CDR1 is SGDLS and CDR2 is YYNGEE in the germline V gene. This CDR3 is built from 13 residues. The V gene lost 7 bases and the J gene lost 1 base, with 9 bases spanning the gap. The CDR3 here is CASAMDSGNTIYF. CDR3 DNA sequence: TGTGCCAGCGCAATGGATTCTGGAAACACCATATATTTT.

The chain is built from TRBV11-2 and TRBJ2-7; TRBD1 aligns across 9 bases. The germline CDR1 and CDR2 sequences are SGHAT and FQNNGV. The V segment lost 5 bases and the J segment 3 bases; nucleotides outside the gene matches: 5. The CDR3 is 14 residues long. The CDR3 DNA reads TGTGCCAGCAGCCCGGGACAGGGTGGCTACGAGCAGTACTTC. Translated, it gives CASSPGQGGYEQYF.

The rearrangement links TRBV4-1 to TRBJ2-2, with D possibly matching TRBD2 (6 bases). Germline CDR1 is MGHRA and CDR2 is YSYEKL. V dropped 8 bases and J dropped 5 bases, with 21 bases sitting between them. This CDR3 has 16 amino acids. The CDR3 region has the DNA TGCGCCAGCGGTGGCATAGCGACCCGGGGGACCGGGGAGCTGTTTTTT. Protein product: CASGGIATRGTGELFF.

The V gene is TRBV28, the J gene TRBJ1-1; the match to TRBD1 covers 8 bases. Germline CDR1 is MDHEN and CDR2 is SYDVKM. This CDR3 spans 11 amino acids. The ends lost 5 bases at V and 11 bases at J; junction bases unmatched: 4. CDR3 bases: TGTGCCAGCAGTGAGGACAGGGTTGCTTTCTTT. It translates to CASSEDRVAFF.

This clone occurred a few times. This sequence joins TRBV6-1 and TRBJ1-5; no clear D gene. The CDR3 extends over 14 amino acids. Germline lookup yields CDR1 MNHNS and CDR2 SASEGT. The V end lost 8 bases, the J end lost 0 bases, and 11 bases lay between the germline ends. Written as DNA, the CDR3 is TGTGCCAGCGTGGATGGATATAGCAATCAGCCCCAGCATTTT. It specifies CASVDGYSNQPQHF.

In its sample, this clone was seen a few times. V and J are TRBV18 and TRBJ2-7; the D is unclear. CDR1 KGHSH and CDR2 LQKENI come from the germline V gene. Trimming left V 3 bases short and J 2 bases short, with 11 bases between. The CDR3 consists of 14 residues. CDR3 DNA: TGTGCCAGCTCACCGGCCAGGCCAACCTACGAGCAGTACTTC. Protein: CASSPARPTYEQYF. The whole variable domain, remainder taken from reference TRBV18 and TRBJ2-7, is NAGVMQNPRHLVRRRGQEARLRCSPMKGHSHVYWYRQLPEEGLKFMVYLQKENIIDESGMPKERFSAEFPKEGPSILRIQQVVRGDSAAYFCASSPARPTYEQYFGPGTRLTVT.

In its sample, this clone was seen once. V usage is TRBV29-1 and J usage is TRBJ2-7; 8 positions agree with TRBD2. The CDR3 sequence is 15 residues long. The germline V gene encodes CDR1 SQVTM and CDR2 ANQGSEA. The J segment lost 2 bases and the V segment lost 3 bases, leaving 9 bases of the junction unmatched. In DNA, the CDR3 is TGCAGCGTTGATAACCTAGCGGGTGGTCCCTACGAGCAGTACTTC. Residues: CSVDNLAGGPYEQYF.

This rearrangement joins TRBV18 to TRBJ2-7; TRBD2 matches 11 bases. Losses at the gene ends were 5 bases for V and 3 bases for J; bases not matched to a gene: 6. This CDR3 has 15 amino acids. Germline assignment: CDR1 KGHSH and CDR2 LQKENI. For the CDR3, the DNA is TGTGCCAGCTCAGGCATCGGGACTAGCGGCTACGAGCAGTACTTC. This gives the protein CASSGIGTSGYEQYF.

Concerning this clone: The same CDR3 also results from other DNA sequences found in this sample. This chain connects TRBV30 to TRBJ2-7; TRBD2 agrees at 9 bases. The CDR3 has 14 residues. V gave up 3 bases and J gave up 7 bases; unmatched junction bases: 10. In germline, CDR1 is GTSNPN, CDR2 SVGIG (reference sequence). CDR3 nucleotides: TGTGCCTGGAGATGGGTAGCGGGAGCGGGGGAGCAGTACTTC. This gives the protein CAWRWVAGAGEQYF.

The J gene is TRBJ1-5, the V gene TRBV10-3, with D unresolved. Between the trimmed V and J ends, which lost 1 base and 4 bases, there was a span of 14 bases. Germline-derived CDR1 and CDR2 are ENHRY and SYGVKD. CDR3 length: 16 amino acids. The CDR3 nucleotides are TGTGCCATCAGTGAGTGGGTGAGGGAAAGTAATCAGCCCCAGCATTTT. Amino acids: CAISEWVRESNQPQHF.

This chain connects TRBV5-1 to TRBJ2-3; no definite D call. The CDR3 is 14 residues long. V was trimmed by 4 bases and J by 6 bases, leaving 15 bases between them. Germline CDR1 is SGHRS and CDR2 is YFSETQ. This CDR3 reads CASSTQLPEDTQYF. The CDR3 DNA follows: TGCGCCAGCAGCACGCAGCTACCAGAGGATACGCAGTATTTT. The full variable domain, rest sourced from reference TRBV5-1 and TRBJ2-3, is KAGVTQTPRYLIKTRGQQVTLSCSPISGHRSVSWYQQTPGQGLQFLFEYFSETQRNKGNFPGRFSGRQFSNSRSEMNVSTLELGDSALYLCASSTQLPEDTQYFGPGTRLTVL.

This rearrangement joins TRBV18 to TRBJ2-7; D is unresolved. Germline CDR1 KGHSH, CDR2 LQKENI. V was pared by 4 bases and J by 0 bases, with 13 bases between. The CDR3 is 15 residues long. For the CDR3, the DNA is TGTGCCAGCTCACAAATTAACAGTCTCTCCTACGAGCAGTACTTC. Its translation is CASSQINSLSYEQYF.

The CDR3 region is CASSVGPLLNEKLFF. In DNA, the CDR3 is TGTGCCAGCAGTGTAGGTCCCCTCCTTAATGAAAAACTGTTTTTT. V gene TRBV2 combines with J gene TRBJ1-4; D gene uncertain. The CDR3 is made up of 15 amino acids. Germline V gives CDR1 SNHLY, CDR2 FYNNEI. V gave up 4 bases and J gave up 4 bases, with 13 bases separating them.

V gene TRBV27 combines with J gene TRBJ2-3; 9 nucleotides agree with TRBD1. Germline V CDR1 and CDR2: MNHEY, SMNVEV (reference sequence). V lost 4 bases to trimming and J lost 11 bases; unmatched junction nucleotides: 4. This CDR3 is built from 12 residues. The CDR3 reads CASSWRQGVQYF. The CDR3 coding sequence is TGTGCCAGCAGTTGGAGACAGGGGGTGCAGTATTTT.

The chain couples TRBV14 to TRBJ2-5; D assignment may be TRBD1 or TRBD2 (5 bases each). CDR3 length: 14 amino acids. The V end was cut by 4 bases, the J end by 6 bases, with 15 bases between. Per germline, CDR1 SGHDN and CDR2 FVKESK. This CDR3 is CASSPGTQRQTQYF. The CDR3 bases are TGTGCCAGCAGCCCCGGGACCCAAAGGCAGACCCAGTACTTC. Based on the CDR3 plus reference TRBV14 and TRBJ2-5, the full variable domain is EAGVTQFPSHSVIEKGQTVTLRCDPISGHDNLYWYRRVMGKEIKFLLHFVKESKQDESGMPNNRFLAERTGGTYSTLKVQPAELEDSGVYFCASSPGTQRQTQYFGPGTRLLVL.

The V and J genes are TRBV30 and TRBJ2-7; TRBD1 agrees at 10 bases. The CDR3 is 14 residues long. With V trimmed by 2 bases and J by 5 bases, 6 bases remained unmatched. CDR1 and CDR2 (germline): GTSNPN, SVGIG (reference sequence). CDR3 in DNA: TGTGCCTGGAGTCGGGACAGGGGATATGACGAGCAGTACTTC. It translates to CAWSRDRGYDEQYF.